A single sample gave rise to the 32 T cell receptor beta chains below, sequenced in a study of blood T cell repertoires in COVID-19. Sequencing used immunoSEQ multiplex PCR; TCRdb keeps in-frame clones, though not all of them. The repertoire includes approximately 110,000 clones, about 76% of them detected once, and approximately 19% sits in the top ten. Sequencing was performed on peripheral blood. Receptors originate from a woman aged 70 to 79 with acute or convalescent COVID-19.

CDR3 in amino acids: CASSPYTFQGGYGYTF. In DNA, the CDR3 is TGTGCCAGCAGCCCCTATACGTTCCAGGGTGGCTATGGCTACACCTTC. V usage is TRBV5-4 and J usage is TRBJ1-2; maybe TRBD1 (5 bases). Trimming left V 4 bases short and J 4 bases short, with 20 bases between. Germline lookup yields CDR1 SGHNT and CDR2 YYREEE (reference sequence). The CDR3 runs to 16 residues.

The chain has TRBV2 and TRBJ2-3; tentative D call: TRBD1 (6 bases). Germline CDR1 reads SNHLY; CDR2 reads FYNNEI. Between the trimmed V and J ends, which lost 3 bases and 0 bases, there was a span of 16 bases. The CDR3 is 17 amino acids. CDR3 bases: TGTGCCAGCAGTGATCCTAGACAGGACCATAGCACAGATACGCAGTATTTT. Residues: CASSDPRQDHSTDTQYF.

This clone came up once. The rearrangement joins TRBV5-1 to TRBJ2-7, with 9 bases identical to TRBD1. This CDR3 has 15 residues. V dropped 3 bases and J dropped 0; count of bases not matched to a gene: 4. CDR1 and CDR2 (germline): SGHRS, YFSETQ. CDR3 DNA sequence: TGCGCCAGCAGCTGGGGACAGGGAAGCTCCTACGAGCAGTACTTC. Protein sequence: CASSWGQGSSYEQYF.

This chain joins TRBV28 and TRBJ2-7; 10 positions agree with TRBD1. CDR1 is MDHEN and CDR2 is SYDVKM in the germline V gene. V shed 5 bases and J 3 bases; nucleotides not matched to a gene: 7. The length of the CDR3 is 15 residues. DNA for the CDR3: TGTGCCAGCAGTACCCCCGGACAGGGGGACTACGAGCAGTACTTC. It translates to CASSTPGQGDYEQYF.

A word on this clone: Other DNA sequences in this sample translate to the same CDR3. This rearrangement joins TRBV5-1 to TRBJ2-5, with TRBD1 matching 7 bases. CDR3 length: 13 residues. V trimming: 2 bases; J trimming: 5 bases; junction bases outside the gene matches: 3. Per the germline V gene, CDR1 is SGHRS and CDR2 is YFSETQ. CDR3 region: CASSLGGQETQYF. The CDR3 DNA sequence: TGCGCCAGCAGCTTAGGGGGCCAGGAGACCCAGTACTTC.

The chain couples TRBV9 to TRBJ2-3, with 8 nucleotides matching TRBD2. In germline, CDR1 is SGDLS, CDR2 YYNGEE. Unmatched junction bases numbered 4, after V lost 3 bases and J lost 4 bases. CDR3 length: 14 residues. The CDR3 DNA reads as TGTGCCAGCAGCGCGGGGGGGCCCGCAGATACGCAGTATTTT. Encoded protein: CASSAGGPADTQYF.

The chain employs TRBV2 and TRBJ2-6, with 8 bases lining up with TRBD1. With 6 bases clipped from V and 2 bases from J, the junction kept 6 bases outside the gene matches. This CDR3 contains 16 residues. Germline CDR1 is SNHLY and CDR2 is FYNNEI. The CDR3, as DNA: TGTGCCAGCAGCGAGACAGGGGTAACTGGGGCCAACGTCCTGACTTTC. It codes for CASSETGVTGANVLTF.

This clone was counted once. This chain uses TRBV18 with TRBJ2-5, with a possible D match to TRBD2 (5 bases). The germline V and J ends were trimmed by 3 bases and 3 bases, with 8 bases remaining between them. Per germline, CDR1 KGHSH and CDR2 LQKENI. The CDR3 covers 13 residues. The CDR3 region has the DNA TGTGCCAGCTCACCGGACTCCAAAGAGACCCAGTACTTC. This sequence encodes CASSPDSKETQYF.

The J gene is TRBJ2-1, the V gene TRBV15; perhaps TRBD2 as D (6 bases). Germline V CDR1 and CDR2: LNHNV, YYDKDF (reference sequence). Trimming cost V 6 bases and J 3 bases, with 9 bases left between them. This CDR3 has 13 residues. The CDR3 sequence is CATSMGGYNEQFF. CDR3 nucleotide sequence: TGTGCCACCAGTATGGGAGGCTACAATGAGCAGTTCTTC.

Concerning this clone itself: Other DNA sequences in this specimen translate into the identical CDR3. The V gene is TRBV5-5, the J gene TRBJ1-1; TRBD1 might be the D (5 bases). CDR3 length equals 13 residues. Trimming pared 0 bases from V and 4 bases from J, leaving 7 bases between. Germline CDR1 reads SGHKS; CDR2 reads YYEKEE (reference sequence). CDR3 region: CASSLGGSTEAFF. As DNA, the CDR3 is TGTGCCAGCAGCTTGGGGGGCAGCACTGAAGCTTTCTTT.

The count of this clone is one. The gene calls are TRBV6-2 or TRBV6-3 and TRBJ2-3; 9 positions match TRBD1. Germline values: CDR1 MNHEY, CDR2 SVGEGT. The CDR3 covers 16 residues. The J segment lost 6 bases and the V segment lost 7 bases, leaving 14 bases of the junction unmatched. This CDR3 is CASTPVRDRASDTQYF. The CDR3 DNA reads TGTGCCAGCACCCCGGTGAGGGACAGGGCTTCTGATACGCAGTATTTT.

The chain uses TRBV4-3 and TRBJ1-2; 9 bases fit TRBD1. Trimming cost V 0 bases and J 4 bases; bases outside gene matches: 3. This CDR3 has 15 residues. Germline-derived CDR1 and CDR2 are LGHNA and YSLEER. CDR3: CASSQDTGGAYGYTF. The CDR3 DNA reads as TGCGCCAGCAGCCAAGATACAGGGGGCGCCTATGGCTACACCTTC.

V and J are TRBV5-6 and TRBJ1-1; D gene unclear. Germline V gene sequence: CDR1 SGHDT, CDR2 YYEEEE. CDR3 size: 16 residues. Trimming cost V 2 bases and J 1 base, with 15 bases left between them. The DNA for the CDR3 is TGTGCCAGCAGCTTAGACTGGGCGGGAAGGAACACTGAAGCTTTCTTT. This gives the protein CASSLDWAGRNTEAFF.

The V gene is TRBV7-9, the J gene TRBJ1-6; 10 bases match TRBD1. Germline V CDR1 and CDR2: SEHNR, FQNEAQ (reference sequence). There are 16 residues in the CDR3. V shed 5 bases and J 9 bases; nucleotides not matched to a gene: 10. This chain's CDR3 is CASSQLVGTGVSPLHF. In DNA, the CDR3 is TGTGCCAGCAGCCAACTGGTTGGGACAGGGGTTTCACCCCTCCACTTT. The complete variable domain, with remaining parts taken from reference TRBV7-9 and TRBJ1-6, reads DTGVSQNPRHKITKRGQNVTFRCDPISEHNRLYWYRQTLGQGPEFLTYFQNEAQLEKSRLLSDRFSAERPKGSFSTLEIQRTEQGDSAMYLCASSQLVGTGVSPLHFGNGTRLTVT.

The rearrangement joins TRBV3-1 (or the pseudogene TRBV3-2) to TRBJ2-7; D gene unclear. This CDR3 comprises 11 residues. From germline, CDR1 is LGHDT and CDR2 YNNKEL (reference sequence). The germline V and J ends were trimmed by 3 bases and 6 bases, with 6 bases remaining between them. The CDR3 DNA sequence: TGTGCCAGCAGCCATTGGCCCGAGCAGTACTTC. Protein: CASSHWPEQYF.

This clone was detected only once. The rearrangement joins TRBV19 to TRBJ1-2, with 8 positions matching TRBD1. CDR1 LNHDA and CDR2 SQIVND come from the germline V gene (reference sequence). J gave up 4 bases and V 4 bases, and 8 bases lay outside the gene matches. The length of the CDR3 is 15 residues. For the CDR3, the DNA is TGTGCCAGTAGTACGAAGCAGGGGGCGGGCTATGGCTACACCTTC. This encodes CASSTKQGAGYGYTF.

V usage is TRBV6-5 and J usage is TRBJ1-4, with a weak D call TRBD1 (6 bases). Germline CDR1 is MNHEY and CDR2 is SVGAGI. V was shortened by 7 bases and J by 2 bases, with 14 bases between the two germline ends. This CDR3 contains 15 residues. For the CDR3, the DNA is TGTGCCAGCAAAAATGACAGGAGGACTAATGAAAAACTGTTTTTT. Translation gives CASKNDRRTNEKLFF.

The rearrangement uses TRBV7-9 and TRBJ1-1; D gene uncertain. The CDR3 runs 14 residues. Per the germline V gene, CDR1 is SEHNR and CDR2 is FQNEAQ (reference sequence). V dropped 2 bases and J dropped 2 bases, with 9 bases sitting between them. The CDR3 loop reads CASSLSPLNTEAFF. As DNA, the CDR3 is TGTGCCAGCAGCTTATCTCCCCTTAACACTGAAGCTTTCTTT.

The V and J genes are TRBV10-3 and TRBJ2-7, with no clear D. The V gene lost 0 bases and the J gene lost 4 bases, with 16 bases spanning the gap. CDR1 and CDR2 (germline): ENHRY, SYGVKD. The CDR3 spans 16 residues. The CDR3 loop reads CAISESSGLLKYEQYF. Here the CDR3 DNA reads TGTGCCATCAGTGAGTCGTCAGGCCTCCTCAAATACGAGCAGTACTTC.

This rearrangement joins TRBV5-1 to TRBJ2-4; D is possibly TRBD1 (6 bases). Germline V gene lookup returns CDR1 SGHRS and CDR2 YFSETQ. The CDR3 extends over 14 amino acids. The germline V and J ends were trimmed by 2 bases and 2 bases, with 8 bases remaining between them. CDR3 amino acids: CASSLQGTKNIQYF. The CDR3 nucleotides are TGCGCCAGCAGCTTACAGGGAACCAAAAACATTCAGTACTTC.

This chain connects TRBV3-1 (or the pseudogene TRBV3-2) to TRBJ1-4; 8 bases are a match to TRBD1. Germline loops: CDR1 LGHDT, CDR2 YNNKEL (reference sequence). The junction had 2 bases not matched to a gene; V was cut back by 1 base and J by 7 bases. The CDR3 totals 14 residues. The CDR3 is CASSQGQGFEKLFF. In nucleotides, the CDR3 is TGTGCCAGCAGCCAAGGACAGGGGTTTGAAAAACTGTTTTTT.

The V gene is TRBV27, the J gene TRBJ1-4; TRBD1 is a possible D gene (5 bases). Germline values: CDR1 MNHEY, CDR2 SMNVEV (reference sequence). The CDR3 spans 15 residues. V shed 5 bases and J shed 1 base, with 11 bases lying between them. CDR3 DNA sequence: TGTGCCAGCAGTCGACGACAGTTAACTAATGAAAAACTGTTTTTT. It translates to CASSRRQLTNEKLFF.

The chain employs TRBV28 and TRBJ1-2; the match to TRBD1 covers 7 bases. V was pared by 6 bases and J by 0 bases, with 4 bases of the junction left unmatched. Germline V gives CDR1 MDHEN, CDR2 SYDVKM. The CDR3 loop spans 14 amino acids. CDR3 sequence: CASRRDSANYGYTF. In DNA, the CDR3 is TGTGCCAGCAGGCGGGACAGTGCTAACTATGGCTACACCTTC.

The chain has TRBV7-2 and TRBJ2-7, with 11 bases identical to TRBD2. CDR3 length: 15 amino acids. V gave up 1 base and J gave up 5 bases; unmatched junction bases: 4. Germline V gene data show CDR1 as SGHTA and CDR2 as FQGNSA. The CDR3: CASSLGLAGLNEQYF. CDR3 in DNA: TGTGCCAGCAGCTTAGGACTAGCGGGACTCAACGAGCAGTACTTC.

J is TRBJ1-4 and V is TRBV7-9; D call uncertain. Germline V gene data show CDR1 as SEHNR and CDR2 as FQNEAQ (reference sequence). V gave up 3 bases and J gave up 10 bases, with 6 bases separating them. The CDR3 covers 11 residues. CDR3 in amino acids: CASSFTAKLFF. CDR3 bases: TGTGCCAGCAGCTTTACAGCAAAACTGTTTTTT.

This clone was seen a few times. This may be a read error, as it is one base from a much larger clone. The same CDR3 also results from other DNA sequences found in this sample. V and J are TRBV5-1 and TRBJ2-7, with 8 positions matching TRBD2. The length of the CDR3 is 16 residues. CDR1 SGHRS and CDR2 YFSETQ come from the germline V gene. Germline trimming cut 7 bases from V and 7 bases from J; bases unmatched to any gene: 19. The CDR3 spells CASLSGRVGRGGEQYF. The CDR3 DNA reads TGCGCCAGCTTGAGCGGTAGGGTGGGCCGGGGGGGGGAGCAGTACTTC.

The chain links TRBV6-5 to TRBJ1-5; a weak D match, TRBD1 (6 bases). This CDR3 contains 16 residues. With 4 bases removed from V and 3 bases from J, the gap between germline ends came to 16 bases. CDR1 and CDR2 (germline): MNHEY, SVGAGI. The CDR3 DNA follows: TGTGCCAGCAGTTCCGGGGACAAGAGGATCAATCAGCCCCAGCATTTT. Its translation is CASSSGDKRINQPQHF.

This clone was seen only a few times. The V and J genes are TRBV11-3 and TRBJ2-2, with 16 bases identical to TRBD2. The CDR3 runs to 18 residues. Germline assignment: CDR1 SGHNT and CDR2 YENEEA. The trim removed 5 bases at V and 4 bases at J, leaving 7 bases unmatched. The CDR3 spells CASSPGLAGGPGTGELFF. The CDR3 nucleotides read TGTGCCAGCAGCCCGGGACTAGCGGGGGGGCCTGGCACCGGGGAGCTGTTTTTT.

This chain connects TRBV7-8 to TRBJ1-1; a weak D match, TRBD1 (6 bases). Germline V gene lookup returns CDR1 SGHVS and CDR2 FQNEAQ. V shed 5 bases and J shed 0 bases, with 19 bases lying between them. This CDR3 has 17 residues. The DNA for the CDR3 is TGTGCCAGCAGCAATAACAGGGCCCGGGGTATGAACACTGAAGCTTTCTTT. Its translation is CASSNNRARGMNTEAFF.

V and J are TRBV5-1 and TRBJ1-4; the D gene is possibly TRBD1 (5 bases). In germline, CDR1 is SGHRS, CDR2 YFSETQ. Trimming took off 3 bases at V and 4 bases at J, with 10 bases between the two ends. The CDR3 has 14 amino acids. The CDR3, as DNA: TGCGCCAGCAGCTCCGACAGACTTAATGAAAAACTGTTTTTT. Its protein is CASSSDRLNEKLFF.

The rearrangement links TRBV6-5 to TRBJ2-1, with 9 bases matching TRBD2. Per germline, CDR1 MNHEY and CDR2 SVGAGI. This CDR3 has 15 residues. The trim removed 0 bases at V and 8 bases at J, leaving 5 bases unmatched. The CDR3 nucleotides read TGTGCCAGCAGTTACTCGACTGGCGGGGGGGATGAGCAGTTCTTC. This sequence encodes CASSYSTGGGDEQFF.

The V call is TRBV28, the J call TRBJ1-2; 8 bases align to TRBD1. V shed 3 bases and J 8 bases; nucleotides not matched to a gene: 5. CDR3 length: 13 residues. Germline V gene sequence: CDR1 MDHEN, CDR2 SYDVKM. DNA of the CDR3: TGTGCCAGCAGTTTTCAGGGGGCTGGCGGCTACACCTTC. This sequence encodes CASSFQGAGGYTF.